One and the same sample provided the 6 T cell receptor beta chains below, sequenced in a study of Ad26.COV2.S vaccination and SARS-CoV-2 variants. Assay used: immunoSEQ multiplex PCR; TCRdb lists only in-frame clones, some missing. The data hold fewer than 400,000 clones, with about 82% observed a single time. This sample's treatment: 19 received Ad26.COV2.S at low or high dose, single or two shots; several received placebo; per-sample allocation not given. Repertoires come from day 63 after the first vaccine or placebo injection. The starting material was peripheral blood, obtained in a trial of Ad26.COV2.S vaccine versus placebo. The receptors stem from a person aged 18-65 years who received the Ad26.COV2.S COVID-19 vaccine or a placebo.

The chain carries TRBV18 and TRBJ1-1; D unresolved. The ends were cut back, 2 bases at V and 5 bases at J, with 12 bases in the middle. The CDR3 extends over 14 amino acids. The germline V gene has CDR1 KGHSH and CDR2 LQKENI. The CDR3 here is CASSPRDGDTEAFF. In DNA, the CDR3 is TGTGCCAGCTCACCAAGGGATGGGGATACTGAAGCTTTCTTT.

The chain recombines TRBV10-3 with TRBJ2-5; the D is unclear. This CDR3 is built from 11 residues. Trimming took 11 bases from V and 5 from J, leaving 12 bases between them. The germline gives CDR1 ENHRY, CDR2 SYGVKD. The CDR3 nucleotides read TGTGCCTCCGGACCCTTGGAGACCCAGTACTTC. Translating gives CASGPLETQYF.

This clone has just one count. The V call is TRBV4-1, the J call TRBJ2-5; D remains ambiguous. Germline V CDR1 and CDR2: MGHRA, YSYEKL. The CDR3 contains 16 residues. The V end was cut by 4 bases, the J end by 2 bases, with 17 bases between. The CDR3 region is CASSPTPPPSQETQYF. In DNA, the CDR3 is TGCGCCAGCAGCCCTACGCCACCACCGTCGCAAGAGACCCAGTACTTC.

The rearrangement joins TRBV7-6 to TRBJ2-7, with D unclear. Trimming left V 5 bases short and J 3 bases short, with 11 bases between. The CDR3 runs 13 residues. The germline gives CDR1 SGHVS, CDR2 FNYEAQ. This chain's CDR3 is CASSAGSDYEQYF. As DNA, the CDR3 is TGTGCCAGCAGCGCCGGGTCGGACTACGAGCAGTACTTC.

This clone has only one observation. As DNA, the CDR3 is TGCGCCAGCAGTGGATCTATGGGGACATCGGTCACCGGGGAGCTGTTTTTT. This encodes CASSGSMGTSVTGELFF. The genes are TRBV10-2 and TRBJ2-2, with D tentatively TRBD1 (6 bases). Deletions cut 4 bases from V and 4 bases from J, with 19 bases between. This CDR3 comprises 17 residues. CDR1 and CDR2 from the germline V gene are WSHSY and SAAADI.

The CDR3 DNA reads TGTGCCAGCAGCCAATCACCGGCGGGAGGCTACACCTTC. Translation gives CASSQSPAGGYTF. The V and J genes are TRBV3-1 (or the pseudogene TRBV3-2) and TRBJ1-2, with no clear D. Germline CDR1 reads LGHDT; CDR2 reads YNNKEL (reference sequence). The CDR3 runs to 13 residues. Trimming took off 2 bases at V and 8 bases at J, with 12 bases between the two ends.